The present T cell receptor (beta chain) was sequenced within a study of T cells in Graves' hyperthyroidism and ophthalmopathy. Whole-study findings and limits: Blood samples included most of the expanded thyroid clonotypes exceeding 0.001.

V lost 6 bases and J lost 2, with 15 bases in between. The CDR3 is made up of 15 amino acids. Germline values: CDR1 SNHLY, CDR2 FYNNEI. The sample holds many counts of this clonotype. Antigen specificity is unknown. On the basis of clinical symptoms, serum thyroxine and TRAb, thyroid ultrasound and orbital computed tomography, diagnoses were made. RNA transcripts yielded amplified TCR beta CDR3 regions. HTBI primers drove first-round RT-PCR of the TCR CDR3. One entry per CDR3 protein, called by TCRdb with MiXCR from the multiplex PCR reads. The sample contains 490,000 or so distinct CDR3 sequences, roughly 15% of which appear only once.

The rearrangement joins TRBV2 to TRBJ2-3; tentative D call: TRBD1 (6 bases). The TCR comes from a young woman with Graves' ophthalmopathy. The sample taken for sequencing was blood. The CDR3 DNA is TGTGCCAGCAGCCAGACAGGAACTACCACAGATACGCAGTATTTT. Protein sequence: CASSQTGTTTDTQYF.